The 23 T cell receptor beta chains reported below all come from one sample, sequenced in a study of OX40 agonist ivuxolimab in advanced cancers. The table came from immunoSEQ multiplex PCR; TCRdb's copy has only in-frame clones and leaves some out. The data contain 95,000 to 150,000 clones, roughly 93% of them singletons. The sequencing used CD4+ or CD8+ T cells sorted from blood, collected in a trial of the OX40 agonist ivuxolimab. The receptors originated from an adult with an advanced solid tumor such as melanoma, head and neck, liver or kidney cancer.

The chain uses TRBV28 and TRBJ1-5, with a tentative D call TRBD1 (5 bases). The V end was cut by 5 bases, the J end by 3 bases, with 14 bases between. This CDR3 is built from 15 residues. Per the germline V gene, CDR1 is MDHEN and CDR2 is SYDVKM. The CDR3 region has the DNA TGTGCCAGCAGTCCGCGGGACGGCGACAATCAGCCCCAGCATTTT. It specifies CASSPRDGDNQPQHF. Full variable domain (remainder filled in from reference TRBV28 and TRBJ1-5): DVKVTQSSRYLVKRTGEKVFLECVQDMDHENMFWYRQDPGLGLRLIYFSYDVKMKEKGDIPEGYSVSREKKERFSLILESASTNQTSMYLCASSPRDGDNQPQHFGDGTRLSIL.

This chain connects TRBV5-1 to TRBJ1-5; D is possibly TRBD1 (5 bases). Trimming removed 2 bases at V and 3 bases at J, with 9 bases between. The CDR3 totals 14 residues. CDR1 and CDR2 (germline): SGHRS, YFSETQ. CDR3 sequence reads: CASSLGTPNQPQHF. DNA for the CDR3: TGCGCCAGCAGCTTAGGGACGCCCAATCAGCCCCAGCATTTT.

The rearrangement joins TRBV11-3 to TRBJ1-1, with 9 bases matching TRBD1. V shed 5 bases, J shed 4 bases, and the junction held 5 bases outside the gene matches. The CDR3 sequence is 14 residues long. Germline CDR1 SGHNT, CDR2 YENEEA. In nucleotides, the CDR3 is TGTGCCAGCAGCCCGGACAGGGGCGGCACTGAAGCTTTCTTT. Protein: CASSPDRGGTEAFF. Variable domain in full (rest from reference TRBV11-3 and TRBJ1-1): EAGVVQSPRYKIIEKKQPVAFWCNPISGHNTLYWYLQNLGQGPELLIRYENEEAVDDSQLPKDRFSAERLKGVDSTLKIQPAELGDSAVYLCASSPDRGGTEAFFGQGTRLTVV.

The genes are TRBV7-9 and TRBJ2-2, with TRBD1 as a possible D gene (5 bases). The CDR3 runs to 16 residues. V lost 3 bases, J lost 9 bases, and 20 bases lay in between. Germline CDR1 reads SEHNR; CDR2 reads FQNEAQ (reference sequence). CDR3 protein: CASSFQGLGLYRELFF. The CDR3 region has the DNA TGTGCCAGCAGCTTTCAGGGTCTTGGTCTTTACCGGGAGCTGTTTTTT.

This chain joins TRBV28 and TRBJ2-5, with TRBD1 as a possible D gene (6 bases). The CDR3 is 14 amino acids. Germline-derived CDR1 and CDR2 are MDHEN and SYDVKM. V lost 5 bases, J lost 2 bases, and 12 bases lay in between. The CDR3, as DNA: TGTGCCAGCAGTGAGGACAGCTCACAAGAGACCCAGTACTTC. This encodes CASSEDSSQETQYF.

The rearrangement uses TRBV19 and TRBJ2-7, with unresolved D. V gave up 3 bases and J gave up 4 bases, with 10 bases separating them. The CDR3 length is 13 residues. Germline-derived CDR1 and CDR2 are LNHDA and SQIVND (reference sequence). Written as DNA, the CDR3 is TGTGCCAGTAGTATTATGGGGAATTACGAGCAGTACTTC. Translated: CASSIMGNYEQYF. The full variable domain, completed using reference TRBV19 and TRBJ2-7, is DGGITQSPKYLFRKEGQNVTLSCEQNLNHDAMYWYRQDPGQGLRLIYYSQIVNDFQKGDIAEGYSVSREKKESFPLTVTSAQKNPTAFYLCASSIMGNYEQYFGPGTRLTVT.

The chain has TRBV19 and TRBJ2-2, with D possibly matching TRBD2 (6 bases). V lost 9 bases to trimming and J lost 6 bases, with 20 bases between them. This CDR3 comprises 15 residues. CDR1 is LNHDA and CDR2 is SQIVND in the germline V gene (reference sequence). This CDR3 reads CASTDYSQVSGELFF. CDR3 sequence (DNA): TGTGCCAGCACGGACTATTCACAAGTTTCCGGGGAGCTGTTTTTT.

This clone appeared a single time. The rearrangement links TRBV7-9 to TRBJ2-2, with 11 bases identical to TRBD1. V shed 4 bases and J 5 bases; nucleotides not matched to a gene: 6. The CDR3 totals 16 residues. Germline V gives CDR1 SEHNR, CDR2 FQNEAQ (reference sequence). CDR3 loop: CASSSRGTGGTGELFF. CDR3 coding DNA: TGTGCCAGCAGCTCACGTGGGACAGGGGGTACCGGGGAGCTGTTTTTT.

The chain employs TRBV7-9 and TRBJ1-4, with no clear D. Trimming took off 1 base at V and 5 bases at J, with 11 bases between the two ends. The CDR3 spans 15 residues. The V gene's germline CDR1 is SEHNR and CDR2 FQNEAQ (reference sequence). In DNA, the CDR3 is TGTGCCAGCAGCTTAGAGGGCAGCCGCAATGAAAAACTGTTTTTT. Translated, it gives CASSLEGSRNEKLFF.

This chain connects TRBV5-1 to TRBJ2-2; tentative D call: TRBD1 (6 bases). Trimming left V 7 bases short and J 1 base short, with 8 bases between. This CDR3 comprises 13 residues. Germline V gene sequence: CDR1 SGHRS, CDR2 YFSETQ. CDR3 protein: CASSRGNTGELFF. Written as DNA, the CDR3 is TGCGCCAGCTCCAGGGGGAACACCGGGGAGCTGTTTTTT.

V usage is TRBV18 and J usage is TRBJ2-3; tentative D call: TRBD1 (6 bases). Deletions cut 2 bases from V and 5 bases from J, with 11 bases between. This CDR3 has 14 amino acids. CDR1 is KGHSH and CDR2 is LQKENI in the germline V gene. CDR3 sequence: CASSPLTGKDTQYF. CDR3 in DNA: TGTGCCAGCTCACCATTGACAGGAAAAGATACGCAGTATTTT.

The CDR3: CATAGDNRGDTQYF. In nucleotides, the CDR3 is TGTGCCACAGCAGGAGACAATAGGGGAGATACGCAGTATTTT. The J gene is TRBJ2-3, the V gene TRBV2, with D tentatively TRBD1 (5 bases). This CDR3 contains 14 residues. The ends were cut back, 10 bases at V and 5 bases at J, with 19 bases in the middle. In germline, CDR1 is SNHLY, CDR2 FYNNEI.

The chain employs TRBV28 and TRBJ2-7, with 13 bases identical to TRBD2. Germline V gene lookup returns CDR1 MDHEN and CDR2 SYDVKM. The J segment lost 0 bases and the V segment lost 6 bases, leaving 17 bases of the junction unmatched. This CDR3 is 20 amino acids long. The CDR3 sequence is CASRPAGPPGLAGSSYEQYF. CDR3 DNA sequence: TGTGCCAGCAGACCTGCGGGCCCGCCGGGACTAGCGGGAAGCTCCTACGAGCAGTACTTC.

The chain couples TRBV7-9 to TRBJ2-1, with D unclear. The V end was cut by 3 bases, the J end by 4 bases, with 7 bases between. The germline CDR1 and CDR2 sequences are SEHNR and FQNEAQ (reference sequence). The CDR3 runs 13 residues. In DNA, the CDR3 is TGTGCCAGCAGCTTTCAGGAGTACAATGAGCAGTTCTTC. It codes for CASSFQEYNEQFF.

The table lists this clone with a few counts. The chain combines TRBV2 with TRBJ1-1; 7 positions match TRBD1. This CDR3 has 15 residues. The junction had 13 bases not matched to a gene; V was cut back by 6 bases and J by 6 bases. The germline V gene encodes CDR1 SNHLY and CDR2 FYNNEI. CDR3 in amino acids: CASSLRTGWQAEAFF. The CDR3, as DNA: TGTGCCAGCAGCCTCCGGACAGGTTGGCAGGCTGAAGCTTTCTTT. Full variable domain (rest looked up from reference TRBV2 and TRBJ1-1): EPEVTQTPSHQVTQMGQEVILRCVPISNHLYFYWYRQILGQKVEFLVSFYNNEISEKSEIFDDQFSVERPDGSNFTLKIRSTKLEDSAMYFCASSLRTGWQAEAFFGQGTRLTVV.

The rearrangement links TRBV27 to TRBJ2-3, with TRBD1 matching 8 bases. CDR1 is MNHEY and CDR2 is SMNVEV in the germline V gene (reference sequence). This CDR3 has 13 amino acids. V lost 10 bases and J lost 6; bases outside the gene matches: 9. The CDR3 sequence: CATRTGWWDTQYF. The CDR3 DNA is TGTGCCACCAGGACAGGGTGGTGGGATACGCAGTATTTT.

This chain connects TRBV28 to TRBJ2-7, with 10 nucleotides matching TRBD2. Germline loops: CDR1 MDHEN, CDR2 SYDVKM. V shed 6 bases, J shed 2 bases, and the junction held 4 bases outside the gene matches. The CDR3 loop spans 14 amino acids. The CDR3 coding sequence is TGTGCCAGCAGAACAACTAGCGGGACCTACGAGCAGTACTTC. Translating gives CASRTTSGTYEQYF.

The gene calls are TRBV7-9 and TRBJ2-3; 7 bases agree with TRBD1. This CDR3 comprises 14 residues. V trimming: 2 bases; J trimming: 6 bases; junction bases outside the gene matches: 5. Germline V CDR1 and CDR2: SEHNR, FQNEAQ (reference sequence). The DNA of the CDR3 is TGTGCCAGCAGCTTAACAGGGGTTTCGGATACGCAGTATTTT. Amino acids: CASSLTGVSDTQYF.

As to this clone: At one of its ends the junction is not consistent with the germline gene, which may arise from a read error. This chain connects TRBV5-1 to TRBJ1-1; D not resolved. The CDR3 extends over 13 amino acids. Germline values: CDR1 SGHRS, CDR2 YFSETQ. CDR3 amino acids: CANSLGGRAEAFF. The CDR3 nucleotides are TGCGCCAACAGCTTGGGAGGGCGAGCTGAAGCTTTCTTT.

The chain has TRBV7-8 and TRBJ2-3; D remains unclear. Germline V gives CDR1 SGHVS, CDR2 FQNEAQ. V was trimmed by 3 bases and J by 4 bases, leaving 5 bases between them. The CDR3 contains 12 residues. The CDR3 region is CASSFLSDTQYF. CDR3 nucleotide sequence: TGTGCCAGCAGCTTTCTCTCAGATACGCAGTATTTT. Combining the CDR3 with reference TRBV7-8 and TRBJ2-3 gives the whole variable domain GAGVSQSPRYKVAKRGQDVALRCDPISGHVSLFWYQQALGQGPEFLTYFQNEAQLDKSGLPSDRFFAERPEGSVSTLKIQRTQQEDSAVYLCASSFLSDTQYFGPGTRLTVL.

This chain joins TRBV19 and TRBJ2-6; TRBD2 is a possible D gene (5 bases). This CDR3 region has 16 residues. Looked up from germline, CDR1 is LNHDA and CDR2 is SQIVND (reference sequence). With 6 bases removed from V and 2 bases from J, the gap between germline ends came to 14 bases. This CDR3 is CASRIGDFAGANVLTF. CDR3 sequence (DNA): TGTGCCAGTAGGATCGGGGATTTCGCTGGGGCCAACGTCCTGACTTTC.

The V and J genes are TRBV7-2 and TRBJ2-3; either TRBD1 or TRBD2 may supply D (5 bases each). Germline assignment: CDR1 SGHTA and CDR2 FQGNSA. CDR3 length equals 12 residues. Trimming left V 5 bases short and J 7 bases short, with 10 bases between. CDR3: CASSRGAYTQYF. The CDR3 nucleotides read TGTGCCAGCAGCCGAGGGGCCTATACGCAGTATTTT. The full variable domain, completed using reference TRBV7-2 and TRBJ2-3, is GAGVSQSPSNKVTEKGKDVELRCDPISGHTALYWYRQSLGQGLEFLIYFQGNSAPDKSGLPSDRFSAERTGGSVSTLTIQRTQQEDSAVYLCASSRGAYTQYFGPGTRLTVL.

This CDR3 is CASSQLPDRPRDGNEQFF. In DNA, the CDR3 is TGTGCCAGCAGCCAACTCCCTGACAGGCCTCGGGATGGCAATGAGCAGTTCTTC. The chain employs TRBV5-5 and TRBJ2-1; TRBD1 might be the D (6 bases). CDR1 SGHKS and CDR2 YYEKEE come from the germline V gene (reference sequence). CDR3 length equals 18 residues. The V and J ends lost 4 bases and 6 bases respectively, with 26 bases between them.